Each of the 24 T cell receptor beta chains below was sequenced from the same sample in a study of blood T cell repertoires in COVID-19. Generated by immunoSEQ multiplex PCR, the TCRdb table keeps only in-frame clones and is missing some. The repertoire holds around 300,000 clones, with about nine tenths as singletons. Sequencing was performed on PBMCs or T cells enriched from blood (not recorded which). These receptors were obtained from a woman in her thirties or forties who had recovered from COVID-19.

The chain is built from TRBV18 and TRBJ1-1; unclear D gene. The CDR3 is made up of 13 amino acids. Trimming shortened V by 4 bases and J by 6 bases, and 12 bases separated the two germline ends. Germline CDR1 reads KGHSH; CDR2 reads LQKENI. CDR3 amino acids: CASSRLGYSEAFF. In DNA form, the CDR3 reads TGTGCCAGCTCACGACTCGGGTACTCTGAAGCTTTCTTT. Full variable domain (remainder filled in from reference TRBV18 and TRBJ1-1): NAGVMQNPRHLVRRRGQEARLRCSPMKGHSHVYWYRQLPEEGLKFMVYLQKENIIDESGMPKERFSAEFPKEGPSILRIQQVVRGDSAAYFCASSRLGYSEAFFGQGTRLTVV.

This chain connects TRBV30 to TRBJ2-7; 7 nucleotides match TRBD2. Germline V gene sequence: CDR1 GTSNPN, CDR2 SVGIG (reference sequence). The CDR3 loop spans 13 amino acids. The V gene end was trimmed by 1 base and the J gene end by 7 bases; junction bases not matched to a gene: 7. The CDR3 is CAWSASGTGEQYF. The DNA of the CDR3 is TGTGCCTGGAGTGCCAGCGGGACGGGGGAGCAGTACTTC.

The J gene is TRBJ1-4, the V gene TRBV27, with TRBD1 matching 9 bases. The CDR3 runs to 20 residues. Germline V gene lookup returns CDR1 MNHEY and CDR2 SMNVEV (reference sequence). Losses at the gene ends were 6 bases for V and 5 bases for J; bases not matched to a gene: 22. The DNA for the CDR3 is TGTGCCAGCAGACGGCGTTTCGAGTCTTTGGGACAGGGTACGAATGAAAAACTGTTTTTT. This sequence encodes CASRRRFESLGQGTNEKLFF.

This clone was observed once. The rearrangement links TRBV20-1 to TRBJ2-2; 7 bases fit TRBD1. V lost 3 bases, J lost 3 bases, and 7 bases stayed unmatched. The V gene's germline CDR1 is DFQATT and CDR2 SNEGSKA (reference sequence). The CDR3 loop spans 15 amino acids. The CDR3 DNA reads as TGCAGTGCTAGTCCCGGGACAGCCCACACCGGGGAGCTGTTTTTT. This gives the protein CSASPGTAHTGELFF.

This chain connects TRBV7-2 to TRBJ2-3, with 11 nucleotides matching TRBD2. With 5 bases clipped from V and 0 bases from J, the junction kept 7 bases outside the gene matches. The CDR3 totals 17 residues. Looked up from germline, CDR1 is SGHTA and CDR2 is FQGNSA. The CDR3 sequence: CASSKGTSGRSTDTQYF. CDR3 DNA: TGTGCCAGCAGCAAGGGGACTAGCGGACGTAGCACAGATACGCAGTATTTT.

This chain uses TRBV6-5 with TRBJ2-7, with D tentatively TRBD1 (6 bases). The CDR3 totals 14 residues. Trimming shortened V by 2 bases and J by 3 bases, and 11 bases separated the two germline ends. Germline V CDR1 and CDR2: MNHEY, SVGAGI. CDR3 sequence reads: CASSYGGSGYEQYF. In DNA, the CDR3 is TGTGCCAGCAGTTACGGGGGCAGTGGCTACGAGCAGTACTTC.

The CDR3 bases are TGTGCCAGCAGCCTAGAGCGTCCCAGGTTCTTC. It specifies CASSLERPRFF. This chain links TRBV2 with TRBJ2-1; no firm D call. Looked up from germline, CDR1 is SNHLY and CDR2 is FYNNEI. The V and J ends lost 6 bases and 15 bases respectively, with 15 bases between them. This CDR3 has 11 amino acids.

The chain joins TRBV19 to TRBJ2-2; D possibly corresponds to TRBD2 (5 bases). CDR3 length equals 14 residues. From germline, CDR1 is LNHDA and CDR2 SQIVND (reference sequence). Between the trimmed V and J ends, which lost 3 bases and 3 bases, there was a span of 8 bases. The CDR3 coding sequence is TGTGCCAGTAGTATGTGGGGAGACACCGGGGAGCTGTTTTTT. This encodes CASSMWGDTGELFF.

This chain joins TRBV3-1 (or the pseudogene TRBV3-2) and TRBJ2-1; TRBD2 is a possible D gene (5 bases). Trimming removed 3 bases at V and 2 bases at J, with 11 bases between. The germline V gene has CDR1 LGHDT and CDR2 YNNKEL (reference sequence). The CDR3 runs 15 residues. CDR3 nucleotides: TGTGCCAGCAGCCAGGAAGCGGCAACCTACAATGAGCAGTTCTTC. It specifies CASSQEAATYNEQFF.

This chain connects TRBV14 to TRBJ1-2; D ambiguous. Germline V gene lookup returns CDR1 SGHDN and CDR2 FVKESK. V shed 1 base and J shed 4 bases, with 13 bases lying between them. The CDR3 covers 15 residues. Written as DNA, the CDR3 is TGTGCCAGCAGCCAAGTGTTTTTACCCGGCTATGGCTACACCTTC. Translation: CASSQVFLPGYGYTF. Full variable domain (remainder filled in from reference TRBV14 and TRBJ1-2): EAGVTQFPSHSVIEKGQTVTLRCDPISGHDNLYWYRRVMGKEIKFLLHFVKESKQDESGMPNNRFLAERTGGTYSTLKVQPAELEDSGVYFCASSQVFLPGYGYTFGSGTRLTVV.

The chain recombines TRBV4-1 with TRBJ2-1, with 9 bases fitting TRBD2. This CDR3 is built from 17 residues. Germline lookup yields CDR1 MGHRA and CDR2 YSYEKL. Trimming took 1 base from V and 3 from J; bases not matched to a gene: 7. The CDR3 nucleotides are TGCGCCAGCAGCCAAGTCCTCGAGCGGGAGGTCTACAATGAGCAGTTCTTC. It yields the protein CASSQVLEREVYNEQFF.

The CDR3 DNA is TGCGCCAGCAGCCCTGACCCAGGGAACTATGGCTACACCTTC. This codes for CASSPDPGNYGYTF. The chain carries TRBV5-1 and TRBJ1-2; the D gene is possibly TRBD1 (5 bases). The CDR3 consists of 14 residues. V lost 4 bases to trimming and J lost 2 bases, with 12 bases between them. Germline V gives CDR1 SGHRS, CDR2 YFSETQ.

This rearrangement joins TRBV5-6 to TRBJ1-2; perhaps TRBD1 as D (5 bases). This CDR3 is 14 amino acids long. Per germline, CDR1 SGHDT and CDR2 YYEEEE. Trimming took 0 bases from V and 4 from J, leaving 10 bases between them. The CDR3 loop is CASSLGQGTYGYTF. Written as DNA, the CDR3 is TGTGCCAGCAGCTTGGGCCAGGGCACCTATGGCTACACCTTC.

The CDR3 sequence is CASSFETTRGYTF. The CDR3, as DNA: TGTGCCAGCAGTTTCGAGACGACAAGGGGCTACACCTTC. The chain couples TRBV12-3 or TRBV12-4 to TRBJ1-2; D is undetermined. Between the trimmed V and J ends, which lost 3 bases and 8 bases, there was a span of 13 bases. The CDR3 extends over 13 amino acids.

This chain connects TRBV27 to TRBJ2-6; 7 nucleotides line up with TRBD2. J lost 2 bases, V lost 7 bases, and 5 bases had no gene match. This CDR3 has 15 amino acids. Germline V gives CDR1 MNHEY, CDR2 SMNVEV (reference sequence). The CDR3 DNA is TGTGCCAGCAACCTGCGGGGGACTGGGGCCAACGTCCTGACTTTC. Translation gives CASNLRGTGANVLTF.

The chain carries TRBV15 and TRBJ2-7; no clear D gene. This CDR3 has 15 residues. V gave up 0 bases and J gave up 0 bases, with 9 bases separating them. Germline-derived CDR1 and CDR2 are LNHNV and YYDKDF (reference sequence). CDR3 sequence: CATSRELGGSYEQYF. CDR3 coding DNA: TGTGCCACCAGCAGAGAGCTCGGCGGCTCCTACGAGCAGTACTTC. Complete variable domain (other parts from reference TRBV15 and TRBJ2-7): DAMVIQNPRYQVTQFGKPVTLSCSQTLNHNVMYWYQQKSSQAPKLLFHYYDKDFNNEADTPDNFQSRRPNTSFCFLDIRSPGLGDTAMYLCATSRELGGSYEQYFGPGTRLTVT.

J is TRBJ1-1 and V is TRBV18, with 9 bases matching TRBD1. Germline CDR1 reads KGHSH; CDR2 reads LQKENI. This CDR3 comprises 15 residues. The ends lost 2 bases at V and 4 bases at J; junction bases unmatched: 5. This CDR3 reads CASSPTDRGGTEAFF. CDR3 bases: TGTGCCAGCTCACCAACTGACAGGGGGGGCACTGAAGCTTTCTTT.

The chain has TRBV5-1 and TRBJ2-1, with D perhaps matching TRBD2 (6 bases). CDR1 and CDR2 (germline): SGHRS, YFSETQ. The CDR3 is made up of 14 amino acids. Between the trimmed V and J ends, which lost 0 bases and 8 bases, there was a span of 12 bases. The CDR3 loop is CASSLVGGIDEQFF. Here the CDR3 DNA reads TGCGCCAGCAGCTTGGTCGGCGGGATTGATGAGCAGTTCTTC.

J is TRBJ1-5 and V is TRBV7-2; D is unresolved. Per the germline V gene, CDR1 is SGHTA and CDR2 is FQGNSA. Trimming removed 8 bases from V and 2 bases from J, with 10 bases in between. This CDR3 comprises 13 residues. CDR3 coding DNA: TGTGCCAGCTCTGACCGGGGCAATCAGCCCCAGCATTTT. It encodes CASSDRGNQPQHF.

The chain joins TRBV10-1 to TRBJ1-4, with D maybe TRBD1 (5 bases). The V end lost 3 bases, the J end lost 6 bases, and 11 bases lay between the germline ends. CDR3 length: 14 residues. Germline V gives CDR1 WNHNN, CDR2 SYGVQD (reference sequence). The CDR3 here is CASSEGTTDEKLFF. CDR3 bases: TGCGCCAGCAGTGAAGGGACTACTGATGAAAAACTGTTTTTT.

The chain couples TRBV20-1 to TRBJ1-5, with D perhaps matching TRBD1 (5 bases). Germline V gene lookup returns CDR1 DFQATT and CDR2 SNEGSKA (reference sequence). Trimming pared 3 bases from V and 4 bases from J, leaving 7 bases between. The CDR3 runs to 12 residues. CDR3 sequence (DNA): TGCAGTGCTAGTGACAGAAATCAGCCCCAGCATTTT. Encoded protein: CSASDRNQPQHF.

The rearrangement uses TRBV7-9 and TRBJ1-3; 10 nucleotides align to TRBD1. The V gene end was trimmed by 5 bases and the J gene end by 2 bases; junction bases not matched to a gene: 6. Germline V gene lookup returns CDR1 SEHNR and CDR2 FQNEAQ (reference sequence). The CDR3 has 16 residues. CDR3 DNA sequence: TGTGCCAGCAGCCTCGACAGGGGGCTTACTGGAAACACCATATATTTT. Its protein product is CASSLDRGLTGNTIYF.

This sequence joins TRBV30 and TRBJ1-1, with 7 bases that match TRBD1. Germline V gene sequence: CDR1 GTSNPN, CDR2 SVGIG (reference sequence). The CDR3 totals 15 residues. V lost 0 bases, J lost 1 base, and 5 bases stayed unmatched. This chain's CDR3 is CAWSVKTGPNTEAFF. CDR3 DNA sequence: TGTGCCTGGAGTGTAAAGACAGGGCCGAACACTGAAGCTTTCTTT.

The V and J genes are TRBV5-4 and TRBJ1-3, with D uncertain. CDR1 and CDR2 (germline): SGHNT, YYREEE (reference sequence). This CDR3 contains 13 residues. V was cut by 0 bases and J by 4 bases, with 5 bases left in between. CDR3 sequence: CASSLGQGNTIYF. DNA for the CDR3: TGTGCCAGCAGCTTGGGGCAGGGAAACACCATATATTTT. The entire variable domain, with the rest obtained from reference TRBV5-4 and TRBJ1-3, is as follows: ETGVTQSPTHLIKTRGQQVTLRCSSQSGHNTVSWYQQALGQGPQFIFQYYREEENGRGNFPPRFSGLQFPNYSSELNVNALELDDSALYLCASSLGQGNTIYFGEGSWLTVV.